Given below is one TCR beta chain in context. Source study methods: From reference gene primer amplification, estimates of nucleated cell counts were derived. Measured with immunoSEQ multiplex PCR; TCRdb has only the in-frame clones, and not every one. That table supplies the V and J calls and clone size; D and trimming were determined from the DNA. The sample consists of roughly 220,000 clones, roughly 79% of them appearing once. This CDR3 is built from 13 residues. Germline CDR1 reads MNHNS; CDR2 reads SASEGT. V was shortened by 7 bases and J by 1 base, with 10 bases between the two germline ends. These data originate in a study of blood T cell repertoires in COVID-19. Study background: COVID-19 samples collected from the United States, Italy and Spain covered acute and convalescent phases. The cDNA or gDNA used as material had been derived from T cells, B-cell-depleted T cells, or PBMCs.

This chain connects TRBV6-1 to TRBJ1-1, with D perhaps matching TRBD1 (6 bases). This clonotype was obtained from a woman over 75 with COVID-19, enrolled during active disease. Specimen: peripheral blood. The CDR3 DNA reads as TGTGCCAGCACCCACAGGGAGAACACTGAAGCTTTCTTT. It yields the protein CASTHRENTEAFF.